The sequence of this TCR beta chain was determined in a study of CD8 T cells in ankylosing spondylitis. Study-wide results and caveats: Made up of about eight highly homologous variants, a TCR beta motif appeared characteristic of ankylosing spondylitis blood.

This clonotype was recorded at least ten times. What it recognizes is unknown. TCRdb ran MiXCR on the 5' RACE reads and lists one entry per CDR3 protein. The table includes 130,000 to 150,000 distinct CDR3 sequences, 7% to 10% detected once. The CDR3 extends over 15 amino acids. The trim removed 4 bases at V and 2 bases at J, leaving 0 bases unmatched. Germline V gives CDR1 ENHRY, CDR2 SYGVKD. The sequence came from a male donor with ankylosing spondylitis. V usage is TRBV10-3 and J usage is TRBJ2-6; 9 bases are a match to TRBD1. Material for sequencing was synovial fluid, either unsorted or a sorted T cell fraction (not recorded which). The CDR3 DNA follows: TGTGCCATCAGTGGGACAGGGGCTGGGGCCAACGTCCTGACTTTC. Translation: CAISGTGAGANVLTF.